This is a list of T cell receptor beta chains from one sample in a study of control samples from healthy donors and cancer patients. Generated by immunoSEQ multiplex PCR, the TCRdb table keeps only in-frame clones and is missing some. The table includes over 120,000 clones, more than 85% detected once. The specimen was blood. Receptor source: a man in his thirties or forties in good health. Both conserved end residues are part of each CDR3. A D gene is named only where the DNA matches it firmly. Clone size is shown for a subset of rows, as once, few, many or a class of expanded clone.

j_call,v_call,d_call,clone_size,cdr3_aa,cdr3_nt
TRBJ2-7,TRBV7-2,TRBD1,NA,CASSLRFDLGQGIYEQYF,TGTGCCAGCAGCTTACGCTTCGACCTCGGACAGGGAATCTACGAGCAGTACTTC
TRBJ1-2,TRBV7-8,TRBD1,NA,CASSDEFDRGHSGYTF,TGTGCCAGCAGCGATGAATTTGACAGGGGGCACTCTGGCTACACCTTC
TRBJ1-1,TRBV6-5,NA,NA,CASSYSNTEAFF,TGTGCCAGCAGTTACTCGAATACTGAAGCTTTCTTT
TRBJ1-1,TRBV18,NA,NA,CASSPGGLNTEAFF,TGTGCCAGCTCACCAGGAGGTTTGAACACTGAAGCTTTCTTT
TRBJ1-3,TRBV9,NA,once,CASSARAPGGNTIYF,TGTGCCAGCAGTGCTCGGGCTCCGGGAGGAAACACCATATATTTT
TRBJ2-3,TRBV2,TRBD2,NA,CASSEEGTSGGDTDTQYF,TGTGCCAGCAGCGAGGAGGGGACTAGCGGGGGGGATACAGATACGCAGTATTTT
TRBJ1-2,TRBV30,NA,NA,CAWSFDRINYGYTF,TGTGCCTGGAGTTTCGACAGGATTAACTATGGCTACACCTTC
TRBJ1-5,TRBV30,NA,once,CAWSVRGFSNQPQHF,TGTGCCTGGAGTGTACGGGGATTTAGCAATCAGCCCCAGCATTTT
TRBJ2-7,TRBV4-1,TRBD1,NA,CASSQVYEGALGEQYF,TGCGCCAGCAGCCAAGTTTATGAGGGGGCTCTTGGCGAGCAGTACTTC
TRBJ1-6,TRBV9,NA,NA,CASSTGGNSPLHF,TGTGCCAGCAGCACGGGGGGGAATTCACCCCTCCACTTT
TRBJ2-2,TRBV7-9,NA,NA,CAGKEEGFSGELFF,TGTGCCGGCAAAGAGGAGGGGTTTAGCGGGGAGCTGTTTTTT
TRBJ1-2,TRBV6-5,NA,NA,CASSQGGYYGYTF,TGTGCCAGCAGCCAGGGCGGGTACTATGGCTACACCTTC
TRBJ1-4,TRBV27,NA,NA,CASSLSIGTNEKLFF,TGTGCCAGCAGTTTATCGATCGGAACTAATGAAAAACTGTTTTTT
TRBJ1-2,TRBV6-5,TRBD1,once,CASSYRDRVGGYTF,TGTGCCAGCAGTTACCGTGACAGGGTTGGTGGCTACACCTTC
TRBJ2-5,TRBV28,NA,NA,CASSLLQETQYF,TGTGCCAGCAGTTTATTACAAGAGACCCAGTACTTC
TRBJ2-3,TRBV9,TRBD2,NA,CASSGGGPDTQYF,TGTGCCAGCAGCGGCGGGGGTCCAGATACGCAGTATTTT
TRBJ2-2,TRBV19,TRBD2,NA,CASRKGLANPGELFF,TGTGCCAGTAGGAAGGGACTAGCAAATCCCGGGGAGCTGTTTTTT
TRBJ2-3,TRBV7-3,TRBD1,NA,CASSLGTGGGTDTQYF,TGTGCCAGCAGCTTAGGGACAGGGGGCGGCACAGATACGCAGTATTTT
TRBJ1-5,TRBV24-1,NA,NA,CATSGAGVGQPQHF,TGTGCCACCAGTGGGGCAGGGGTGGGGCAGCCCCAGCATTTT
TRBJ1-5,TRBV6-4,NA,NA,CASSHGGKHF,TGTGCCAGCAGCCACGGGGGGAAGCATTTT
TRBJ1-1,TRBV25-1,TRBD1,NA,CASRLTGLSTEAFF,TGTGCCAGCAGGTTGACAGGGCTGAGCACTGAAGCTTTCTTT
TRBJ1-5,TRBV19,NA,medium-sized,CASTSGNQPQHF,TGTGCCAGTACCTCAGGGAATCAGCCCCAGCATTTT
TRBJ2-7,TRBV27,NA,NA,CASSSQGHAYEQYF,TGTGCCAGCAGTTCACAGGGCCACGCGTACGAGCAGTACTTC
TRBJ1-2,TRBV20-1,NA,NA,CSASPSQNYGYTF,TGCAGTGCTAGTCCTAGCCAGAACTATGGCTACACCTTC
TRBJ2-3,TRBV25-1,NA,few,CASSPLDTQYF,TGTGCCAGCAGCCCCCTGGATACGCAGTATTTT
TRBJ1-5,TRBV6-6,NA,few,CASSYSGGNQPQHF,TGTGCCAGCAGTTACTCGGGGGGCAATCAGCCCCAGCATTTT
TRBJ1-1,TRBV29-1,NA,once,CSVGRMNTEAFF,TGCAGCGTTGGACGGATGAACACTGAAGCTTTCTTT
TRBJ1-1,TRBV11-1,NA,NA,CASSFHSSNTEAFF,TGTGCCAGCAGCTTTCACAGCTCGAACACTGAAGCTTTCTTT
TRBJ2-2,TRBV7-3,TRBD1,NA,CASSYRQGDTGELFF,TGTGCCAGCAGCTACCGACAGGGGGACACCGGGGAGCTGTTTTTT
TRBJ2-2,TRBV18,NA,NA,CASSSRPGELFF,TGTGCCAGCTCATCCCGCCCCGGGGAGCTGTTTTTT
TRBJ1-6,TRBV2,TRBD1,once,CASSDVGQGDSPLHF,TGTGCCAGCAGTGATGTCGGACAGGGGGATTCACCCCTCCACTTT
TRBJ1-2,TRBV7-9,NA,NA,CASSLGAQGYGYTF,TGTGCCAGCAGCTTAGGAGCGCAAGGCTATGGCTACACCTTC
TRBJ1-4,TRBV15,TRBD1,NA,CATRGQGSWGDEKLFF,TGTGCCACCAGGGGACAGGGAAGTTGGGGGGATGAAAAACTGTTTTTT
TRBJ2-7,TRBV6-5,NA,NA,CASRGFVDEQYF,TGTGCCAGCAGGGGGTTCGTGGACGAGCAGTACTTC
TRBJ2-2,TRBV19,TRBD2,NA,CASSTHRTSGLNTGELFF,TGTGCCAGTAGTACCCACCGGACTAGCGGGCTGAACACCGGGGAGCTGTTTTTT
TRBJ1-1,TRBV19,NA,NA,CASMSRERTEAFF,TGTGCCAGTATGTCCAGGGAGCGGACTGAAGCTTTCTTT
TRBJ1-1,TRBV6-5,NA,NA,CASKHKTINTEAFF,TGTGCCAGTAAGCACAAAACAATAAACACTGAAGCTTTCTTT
TRBJ1-1,TRBV19,NA,NA,CASTRGGTEAFF,TGTGCCAGTACCCGGGGAGGCACTGAAGCTTTCTTT
TRBJ2-1,TRBV5-1,TRBD2,NA,CASSYGTSGGAKDEQFF,TGCGCCAGCAGCTACGGGACTAGCGGGGGGGCCAAAGATGAGCAGTTCTTC
TRBJ1-1,TRBV6-5,NA,NA,CASSYSDRAEAFF,TGTGCCAGCAGTTACTCGGACAGAGCTGAAGCTTTCTTT
TRBJ2-3,TRBV5-1,TRBD1,NA,CASSFLTGGLTDTQYF,TGCGCCAGCAGCTTCCTGACAGGGGGACTCACAGATACGCAGTATTTT